The subject of this entry is one T cell receptor (beta chain). Its target is not known. The source of the sample is a study of cytomegalovirus exposure and HLA in healthy donors. Points from the study as a whole: Immune exposure information comprised only CMV serostatus.

CDR1 is SNHLY and CDR2 is FYNNEI in the germline V gene. The CDR3 has 15 residues. V was pared by 3 bases and J by 5 bases, with 11 bases between. 13 Jbeta primers and 60 Vbeta primers were used for the PCR. The assay was immunoSEQ multiplex PCR, and TCRdb's table has in-frame clones only and misses some. This sample has over 150,000 clones, with roughly three quarters found just once. This receptor was identified in a male donor in good health and CMV-seropositive. The chain has TRBV2 and TRBJ1-6, with D tentatively TRBD1 (6 bases). The source material was PBMCs. The CDR3 DNA reads TGTGCCAGCAGTGAGGGGGGGCACCATAATTCACCCCTCCACTTT. Encoded protein: CASSEGGHHNSPLHF.